This record looks at one T cell receptor beta chain sequence and its context. This entry is derived from a study of technical replicates of blood from a few donors. After removal of 6 bases from V and 8 bases from J, the junction contained 11 bases not matched to a gene. Germline V gene lookup returns CDR1 SNHLY and CDR2 FYNNEI. CDR3 length equals 15 residues. The protocol was immunoSEQ multiplex PCR, while the TCRdb copy is restricted to in-frame clones and leaves out a portion. The table records 76,000 or so clones, around nine tenths of them present only once. This chain connects TRBV2 to TRBJ2-1, with TRBD1 matching over 9 bases. The sequencing sample was made of T cells isolated from PBMCs. The clonotype comes from a human donor in good health. DNA of the CDR3: TGTGCCAGCAGGGGTACGGGACAGGGTGGCTATGAGCAGTTCTTC. Its translation: CASRGTGQGGYEQFF.